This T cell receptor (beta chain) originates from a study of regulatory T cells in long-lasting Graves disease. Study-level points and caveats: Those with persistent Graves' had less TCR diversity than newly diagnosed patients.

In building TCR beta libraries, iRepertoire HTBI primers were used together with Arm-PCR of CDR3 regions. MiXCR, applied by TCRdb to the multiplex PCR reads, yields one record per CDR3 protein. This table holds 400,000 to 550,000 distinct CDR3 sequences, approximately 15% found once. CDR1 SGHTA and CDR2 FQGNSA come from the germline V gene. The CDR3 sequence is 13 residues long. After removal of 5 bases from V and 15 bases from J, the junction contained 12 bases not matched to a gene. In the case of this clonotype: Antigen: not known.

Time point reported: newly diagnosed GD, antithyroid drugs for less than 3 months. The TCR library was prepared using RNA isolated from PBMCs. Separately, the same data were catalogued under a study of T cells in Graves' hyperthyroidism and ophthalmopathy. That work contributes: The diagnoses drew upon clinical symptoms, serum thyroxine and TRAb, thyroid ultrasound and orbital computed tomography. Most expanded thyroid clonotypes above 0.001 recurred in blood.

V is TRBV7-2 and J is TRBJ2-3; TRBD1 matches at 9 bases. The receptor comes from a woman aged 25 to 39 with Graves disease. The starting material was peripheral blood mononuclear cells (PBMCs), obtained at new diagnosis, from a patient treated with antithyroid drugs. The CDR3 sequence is CASSPPGTGLSYF. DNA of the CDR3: TGTGCCAGCAGCCCGCCGGGGACAGGGCTTTCCTATTTT.